This T cell receptor beta chain was identified during a study of blood T cell repertoires in COVID-19 (dated by TCRdb to the early 2020s). About the full investigation: Samples from collaborators originated in the United States, Italy and Spain and spanned both the acute and convalescent phases of COVID-19. The material from the prospective study consisted of cDNA or gDNA derived from T cells, B-cell-depleted T cells, or PBMCs. Deeply sampled blood TCRbeta repertoires from subjects exposed to, actively infected with, or recovered from COVID-19 were included in the dataset. The repertoires were released in a freely available public database intended as a resource for research on the immune response to SARS-CoV-2. The samples were drawn from two sources: the first 160 participants of the ongoing ImmuneRACE study, and some 1,300 subjects contributed by 6 global collaborators. The sample metadata nearly always contained a de-identified subject ID, COVID-19 status, age in years and sex. Where available, HLA class I and class II types were obtained from metadata supplied by the sample provider rather than from assay-based typing.

Whole blood was collected in K2EDTA tubes by collaborating institutions according to the institutions' own protocols. For TCRbeta analysis, collaborators shipped samples as frozen whole blood, isolated PBMCs, or DNA extracted from either of those sample types. On this clone itself: The clone's antigen remains unknown. Base qualities were left out, and no much larger clone turns up one base away.

The germline V gene gives CDR1 as LGHNA and CDR2 as YNFKEQ. The CDR3 spans 15 residues, from the cysteine through the phenylalanine. Of the read, only the CDR3 DNA is kept; its 45 bases are in frame from base 1. Deletion took 0 bases off V and 3 bases off J, with a span of 12 bases between the germline ends. TCRbeta CDR3 regions were amplified from genomic DNA using the immunoSEQ Assay, a bias-controlled multiplex PCR. Processing in the source paper ran as follows. Nucleated cell counts per sample were estimated from amplification of reference gene primers within the assay. To quantify the absolute abundance of each unique TCRbeta CDR3 rearrangement, sequence reads were collapsed and filtered. Productive Simpson clonality was computed per sample as the square root of Simpson's diversity index over productive rearrangements. TCRdb limited this immuneACCESS table to in-frame rearrangements with V and J called. A share of clones is missing; checked studies link under half to unresolved V genes, and the rest is unexplained. V and J calls and clone size are as listed in that table; D and trimming were resolved from the DNA. The sample table contains over 200,000 clones; only one count was recorded for approximately 79% of them. Of the sample, about 5% falls within the top ten clones.

Study-level results and caveats: How much clinical and demographic metadata was included differed by source and by participant, and the metadata was provided uncurated.

Recombination joined TRBV4-2 with TRBJ2-7; a tentative D call is TRBD2 (5 bases match). The receptor was derived from a human donor in a cohort sampled during active COVID-19. The sequenced sample consisted of peripheral blood. The sequenced DNA: TGTGCCAGCAGCCAAGAAGGCCAACGGGGCTACGAGCAGTACTTC. This translates into CASSQEGQRGYEQYF.